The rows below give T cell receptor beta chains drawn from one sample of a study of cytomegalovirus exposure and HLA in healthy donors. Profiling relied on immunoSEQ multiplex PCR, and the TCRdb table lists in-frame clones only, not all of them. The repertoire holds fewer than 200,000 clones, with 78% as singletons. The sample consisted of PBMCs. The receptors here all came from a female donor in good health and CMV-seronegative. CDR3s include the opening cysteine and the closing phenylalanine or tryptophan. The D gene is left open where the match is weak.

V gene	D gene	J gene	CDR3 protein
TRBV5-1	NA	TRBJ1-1	CASSAGLTNTEAFF
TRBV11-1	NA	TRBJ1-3	CASSLRRRGQSSSGNTIYF
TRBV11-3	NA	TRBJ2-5	CASSPDSEQETQYF
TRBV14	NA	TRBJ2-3	CASSQEAVGNTDTQYF
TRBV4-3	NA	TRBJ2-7	CASSQDIQGSYEQYF
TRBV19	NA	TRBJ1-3	CATSAGRQADTIYF
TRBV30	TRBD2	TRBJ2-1	CAWSVLRPTSGRKSNEQFF
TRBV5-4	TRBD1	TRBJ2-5	CASSLRQGRQETQYF
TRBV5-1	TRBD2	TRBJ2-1	CASSLKIAGENNEQFF
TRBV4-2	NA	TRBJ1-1	CASSPRQANTEAFF
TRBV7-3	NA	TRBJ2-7	CASSLYERGEQYF
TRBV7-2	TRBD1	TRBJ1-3	CASSGRTGSGNTIYF
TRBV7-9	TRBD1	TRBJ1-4	CASSDRDSWKLFF
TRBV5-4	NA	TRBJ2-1	CASSLPGGRRDEQFF
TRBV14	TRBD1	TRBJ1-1	CASSHGQGRLDTEAFF
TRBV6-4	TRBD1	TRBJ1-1	CASRAGTGVNTEAFF
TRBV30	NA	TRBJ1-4	CAWRDTPTNEKLFF
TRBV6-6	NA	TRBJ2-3	CASSPGADTQYF
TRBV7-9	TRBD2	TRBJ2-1	CASSHRLAVYNEQFF
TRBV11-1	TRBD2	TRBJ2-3	CASSRTSGRTDTQYF
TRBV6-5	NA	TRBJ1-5	CASSYSSNQPQHF
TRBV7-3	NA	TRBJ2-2	CASQQQKNTGELFF
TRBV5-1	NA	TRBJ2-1	CASSLARGQNEQFF
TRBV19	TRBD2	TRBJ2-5	CASSVGLAGIETQYF
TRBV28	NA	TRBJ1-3	CASSLRFSRLSGNTIYF
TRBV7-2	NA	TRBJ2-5	CASSLDQGGETQYF
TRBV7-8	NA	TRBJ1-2	CASSLGRLRRVSNYGYTF
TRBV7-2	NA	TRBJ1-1	CASSQTDRNTEAFF
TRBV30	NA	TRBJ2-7	CAWSGTGGIGEQYF
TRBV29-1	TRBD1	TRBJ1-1	CSGDSGTGGGTEAFF
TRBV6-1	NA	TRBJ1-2	CASSEGTGIGYTF
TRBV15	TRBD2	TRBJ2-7	CATSNGGTSGVAEQYF
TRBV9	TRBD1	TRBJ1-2	CASSVAFGGGQGGYGYTF
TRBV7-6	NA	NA	CASSLEAGKGYEQYF
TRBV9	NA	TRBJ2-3	CASSARTEVTSDTQYF